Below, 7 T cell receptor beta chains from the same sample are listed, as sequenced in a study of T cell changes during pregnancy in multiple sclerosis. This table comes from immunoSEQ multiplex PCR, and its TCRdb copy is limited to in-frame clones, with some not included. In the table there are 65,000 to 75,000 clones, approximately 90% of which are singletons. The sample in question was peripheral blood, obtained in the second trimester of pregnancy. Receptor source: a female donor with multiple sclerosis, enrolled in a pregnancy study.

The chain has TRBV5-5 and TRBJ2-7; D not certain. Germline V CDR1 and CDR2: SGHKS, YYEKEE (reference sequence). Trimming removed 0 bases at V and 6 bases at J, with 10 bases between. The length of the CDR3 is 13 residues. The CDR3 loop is CASSLVRAREQYF. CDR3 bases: TGTGCCAGCAGCTTGGTACGCGCTCGCGAGCAGTACTTC.

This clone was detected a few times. The CDR3 DNA follows: TGTGCCAGCAGCCCAACGGGGGGGCGGGAGACCCAGTACTTC. This codes for CASSPTGGRETQYF. The chain couples TRBV7-8 to TRBJ2-5; 8 bases are shared with TRBD2. The CDR3 is 14 residues long. J was trimmed by 5 bases and V by 5 bases; bases with no gene match: 7. Germline V lookup: CDR1 SGHVS, CDR2 FQNEAQ.

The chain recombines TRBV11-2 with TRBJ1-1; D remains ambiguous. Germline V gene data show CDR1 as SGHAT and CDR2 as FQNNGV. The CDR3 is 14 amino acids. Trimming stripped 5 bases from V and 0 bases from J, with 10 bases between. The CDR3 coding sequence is TGTGCCAGCAGCCCGCTCGGAGTGAACACTGAAGCTTTCTTT. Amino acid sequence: CASSPLGVNTEAFF.

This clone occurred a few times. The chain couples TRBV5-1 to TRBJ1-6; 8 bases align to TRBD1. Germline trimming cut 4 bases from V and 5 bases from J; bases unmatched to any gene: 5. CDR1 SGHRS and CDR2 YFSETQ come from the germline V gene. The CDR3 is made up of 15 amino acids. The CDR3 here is CASSVQGQDNSPLHF. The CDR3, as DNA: TGCGCCAGCAGCGTTCAGGGACAGGATAATTCACCCCTCCACTTT.

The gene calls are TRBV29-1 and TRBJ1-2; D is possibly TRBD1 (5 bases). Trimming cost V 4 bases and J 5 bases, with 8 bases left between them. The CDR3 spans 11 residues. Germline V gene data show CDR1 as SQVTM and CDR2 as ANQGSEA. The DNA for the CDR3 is TGCAGCGTTGGGGGCCTATATGGCTACACCTTC. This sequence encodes CSVGGLYGYTF. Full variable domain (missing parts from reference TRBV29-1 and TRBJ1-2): SAVISQKPSRDICQRGTSLTIQCQVDSQVTMMFWYRQQPGQSLTLIATANQGSEATYESGFVIDKFPISRPNLTFSTLTVSNMSPEDSSIYLCSVGGLYGYTFGSGTRLTVV.

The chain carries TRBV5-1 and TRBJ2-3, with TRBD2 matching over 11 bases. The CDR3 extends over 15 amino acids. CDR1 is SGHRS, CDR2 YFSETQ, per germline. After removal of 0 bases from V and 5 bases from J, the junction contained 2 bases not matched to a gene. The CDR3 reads CASSLGLAGGDTQYF. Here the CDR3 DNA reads TGCGCCAGCAGCTTGGGTCTAGCGGGAGGAGATACGCAGTATTTT.

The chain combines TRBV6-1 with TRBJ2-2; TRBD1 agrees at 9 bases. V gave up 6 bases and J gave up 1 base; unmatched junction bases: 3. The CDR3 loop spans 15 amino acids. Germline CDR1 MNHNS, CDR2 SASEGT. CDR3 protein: CASRPGQGNTGELFF. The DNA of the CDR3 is TGTGCCAGCAGACCGGGACAGGGGAACACCGGGGAGCTGTTTTTT.